The present T cell receptor beta chain was sequenced within a study of PD-L1 blockade in urothelial cancer. As for the study in general: There were a median of about 140,000 T cells in blood samples.

The table came from immunoSEQ multiplex PCR; TCRdb's copy has only in-frame clones and leaves some out. The data show some 38,000 clones, with approximately 86% seen just once and about 16% held by the top ten. CDR3 length: 13 residues. Trimming left V 2 bases short and J 2 bases short, with 7 bases between. Germline V gene data show CDR1 as KGHSH and CDR2 as LQKENI. Indicated time point: pretreatment peripheral blood. Only a few counts were recorded for this clone. The sequencing used PBMCs, collected around atezolizumab (anti-PD-L1) treatment. The chain is built from TRBV18 and TRBJ2-7, with TRBD2 as a possible D gene (5 bases). The sequence came from a man older than 75 with urothelial cancer. The CDR3 spells CASSPGLAYEQYF. CDR3 DNA: TGTGCCAGCTCACCAGGACTTGCCTACGAGCAGTACTTC. The full variable domain, its missing parts supplied by reference TRBV18 and TRBJ2-7, is NAGVMQNPRHLVRRRGQEARLRCSPMKGHSHVYWYRQLPEEGLKFMVYLQKENIIDESGMPKERFSAEFPKEGPSILRIQQVVRGDSAAYFCASSPGLAYEQYFGPGTRLTVT.